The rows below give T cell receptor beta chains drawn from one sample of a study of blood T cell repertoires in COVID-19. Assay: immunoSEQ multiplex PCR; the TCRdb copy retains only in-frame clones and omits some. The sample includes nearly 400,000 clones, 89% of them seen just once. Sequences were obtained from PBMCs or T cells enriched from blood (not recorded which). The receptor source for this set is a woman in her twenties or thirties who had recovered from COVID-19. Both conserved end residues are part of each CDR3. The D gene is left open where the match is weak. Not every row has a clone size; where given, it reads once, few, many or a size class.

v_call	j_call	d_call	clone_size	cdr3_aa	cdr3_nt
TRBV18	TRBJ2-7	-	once	CASSPPDRRRQYF	TGTGCCAGCTCACCACCGGACAGACGGAGGCAGTACTTC
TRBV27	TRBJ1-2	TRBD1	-	CASSPDTGGYGYTF	TGTGCCAGCAGTCCCGATACAGGGGGCTATGGCTACACCTTC
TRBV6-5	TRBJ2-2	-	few	CASSRGMNTGELFF	TGTGCCAGCAGTAGGGGGATGAACACCGGGGAGCTGTTTTTT
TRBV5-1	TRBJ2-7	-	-	CASSLAGSEQYF	TGCGCCAGCAGCTTGGCGGGGAGCGAGCAGTACTTC
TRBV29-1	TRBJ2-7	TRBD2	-	CSVTLAGIYEQYF	TGCAGCGTTACACTAGCGGGGATCTACGAGCAGTACTTC
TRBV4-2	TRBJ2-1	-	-	CASSQDKGWSSYNEQFF	TGTGCCAGCAGCCAGGATAAAGGCTGGAGCTCCTACAATGAGCAGTTCTTC
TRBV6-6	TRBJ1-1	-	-	CASSYDGLVNTEAFF	TGTGCCAGCAGTTACGACGGGTTGGTGAACACTGAAGCTTTCTTT
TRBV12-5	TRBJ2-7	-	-	CASGLDPTVYYEQYF	TGTGCTAGTGGTTTGGACCCGACAGTTTACTACGAGCAGTACTTC
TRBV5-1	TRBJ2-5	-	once	CASSRRDSSQETQYF	TGCGCCAGCAGCCGCCGGGACTCCTCACAAGAGACCCAGTACTTC
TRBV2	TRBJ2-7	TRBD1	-	CASWLGTGGSYEQYF	TGTGCCAGCTGGCTCGGGACAGGTGGATCCTACGAGCAGTACTTC
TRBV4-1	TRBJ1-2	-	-	CASSQESYWLGGYGYTF	TGCGCCAGCAGCCAAGAAAGTTATTGGTTAGGAGGCTATGGCTACACCTTC
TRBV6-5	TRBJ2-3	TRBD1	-	CASSRRGQGPDTQYF	TGTGCCAGCAGTCGCCGGGGACAGGGGCCAGATACGCAGTATTTT
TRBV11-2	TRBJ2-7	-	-	CASSLERGEQYF	TGTGCCAGCAGCTTAGAGAGGGGGGAGCAGTACTTC
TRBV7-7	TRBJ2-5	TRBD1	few	CASSFGQGGGETQYF	TGTGCTAGCAGTTTTGGACAGGGAGGAGGGGAGACCCAGTACTTC
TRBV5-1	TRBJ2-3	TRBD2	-	CASSLLGGRSADTQYF	TGCGCCAGCAGCTTGTTAGGCGGGAGAAGTGCAGATACGCAGTATTTT
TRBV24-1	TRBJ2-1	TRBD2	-	CATSDFASGRFYNEQFF	TGTGCCACCAGTGATTTTGCTAGCGGGAGGTTCTACAATGAGCAGTTCTTC
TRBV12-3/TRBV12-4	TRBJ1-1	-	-	CASSSRMGAEAFF	TGTGCCAGCAGTTCGAGGATGGGAGCTGAAGCTTTCTTT
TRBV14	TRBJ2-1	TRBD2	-	CASSQVLAGEQFF	TGTGCCAGCAGCCAGGTCCTAGCGGGTGAGCAGTTCTTC
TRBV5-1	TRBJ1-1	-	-	CASSFRGGDTEAFF	TGCGCCAGCAGCTTCCGAGGGGGTGACACTGAAGCTTTCTTT
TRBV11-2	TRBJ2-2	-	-	CASSRTGLRNTGELFF	TGTGCCAGCAGTAGAACGGGACTGCGGAACACCGGGGAGCTGTTTTTT
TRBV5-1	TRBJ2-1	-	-	CASSLGAPYNEQFF	TGCGCCAGCAGTCTGGGGGCCCCCTACAATGAGCAGTTCTTC
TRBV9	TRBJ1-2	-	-	CASSVDGGISGYTF	TGTGCCAGCAGCGTAGATGGAGGGATCTCTGGCTACACCTTC
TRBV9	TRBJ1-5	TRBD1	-	CASSQSGQYHQPQHF	TGTGCCAGCAGCCAATCGGGACAGTACCATCAGCCCCAGCATTTT
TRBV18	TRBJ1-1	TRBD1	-	CASSGQGLNTEAFF	TGTGCCAGCTCAGGACAGGGCCTGAACACTGAAGCTTTCTTT
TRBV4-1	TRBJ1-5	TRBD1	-	CASSQFGTVGNQPQHF	TGCGCCAGCAGCCAATTCGGGACAGTGGGCAATCAGCCCCAGCATTTT
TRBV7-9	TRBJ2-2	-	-	CASSSVPLTNTGELFF	TGTGCCAGCAGTTCCGTTCCTCTAACCAACACCGGGGAGCTGTTTTTT
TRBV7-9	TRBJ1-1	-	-	CASSLAGDTEAFF	TGTGCCAGCAGCTTAGCGGGCGACACTGAAGCTTTCTTT
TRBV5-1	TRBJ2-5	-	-	CASSSGDEETQYF	TGCGCCAGCAGCTCAGGGGATGAGGAGACCCAGTACTTC
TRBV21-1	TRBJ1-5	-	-	CASSPGTGLNQPQHF	TGTGCCAGCAGTCCCGGGACAGGGTTAAATCAGCCCCAGCATTTT
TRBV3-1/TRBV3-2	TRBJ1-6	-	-	CASSYRTGAPLF	TGTGCCAGCAGCTACCGGACGGGAGCCCCTCTTTTT
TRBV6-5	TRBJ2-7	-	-	CASRKTGTSFEQYF	TGTGCCAGCAGGAAAACCGGGACTTCCTTCGAGCAGTACTTC
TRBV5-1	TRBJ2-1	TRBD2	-	CASSLRPSGSFDNEQFF	TGCGCCAGCAGCTTGAGGCCTAGCGGGAGTTTCGACAATGAGCAGTTCTTC
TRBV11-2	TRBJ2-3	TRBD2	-	CASSSPRAGGITDTQYF	TGTGCCAGCAGCTCGCCTCGGGCGGGGGGAATCACAGATACGCAGTATTTT
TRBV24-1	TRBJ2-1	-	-	CATSPAGVVHNEQFF	TGTGCCACCAGCCCGGCAGGGGTGGTCCACAATGAGCAGTTCTTC
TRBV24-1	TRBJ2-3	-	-	CATSDSFLDRSSTDTQYF	TGTGCCACCAGTGATTCTTTTTTGGACAGATCTAGCACAGATACGCAGTATTTT
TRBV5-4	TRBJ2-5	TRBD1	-	CASSLGTGIQETQYF	TGTGCCAGCAGCCTCGGGACAGGGATTCAAGAGACCCAGTACTTC
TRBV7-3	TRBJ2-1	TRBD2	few	CASSLGLDAEQFF	TGTGCCAGCAGCTTAGGACTAGATGCTGAGCAGTTCTTC
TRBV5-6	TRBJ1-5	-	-	CASSSDGRKPQHF	TGTGCCAGCAGCTCGGACGGGAGGAAGCCCCAGCATTTT
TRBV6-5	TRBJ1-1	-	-	CASSYERRGTEAFF	TGTGCCAGCAGTTACGAACGCAGGGGTACTGAAGCTTTCTTT
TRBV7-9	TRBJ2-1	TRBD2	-	CASSSGTRPTNEQFF	TGTGCCAGCAGCTCCGGGACTAGACCTACGAATGAGCAGTTCTTC
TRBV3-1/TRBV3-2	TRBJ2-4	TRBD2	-	CASSQDTSGLAKNIQYF	TGTGCCAGCAGCCAAGATACTAGCGGCTTAGCCAAAAACATTCAGTACTTC
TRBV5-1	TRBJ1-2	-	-	CASSRQGGGYTF	TGCGCCAGCAGTCGGCAGGGAGGCGGCTACACCTTC